The 27 T cell receptor beta chains below come from one sample, sequenced in a study of cytomegalovirus exposure and HLA in healthy donors. The PCR ran on 60 Vbeta and 13 Jbeta primers. Sequencing was performed with immunoSEQ multiplex PCR; in TCRdb, only in-frame clones are kept and a portion is missing. The sample holds 95,000 to 150,000 clones, 66% seen once. Input material: PBMCs. These receptors all stem from a man between 18 and 35 years old in good health and CMV-seronegative.

In DNA form, the CDR3 reads TGTGCCAGCAGTTCCGCGGGACTAGCCAAAAACATTCAGTACTTC. Its translation is CASSSAGLAKNIQYF. The V and J genes are TRBV28 and TRBJ2-4; perhaps TRBD2 as D (6 bases). The CDR3 loop spans 15 amino acids. V gave up 4 bases and J gave up 0 bases, with 10 bases separating them. CDR1 is MDHEN and CDR2 is SYDVKM in the germline V gene.

This clone was recorded only once. The chain uses TRBV29-1 and TRBJ2-5; weak D call: TRBD1 (6 bases). Germline V CDR1 and CDR2: SQVTM, ANQGSEA. V lost 5 bases and J lost 5, with 21 bases in between. This CDR3 contains 15 residues. CDR3 amino acids: CSVSWTSGDRETQYF. CDR3 nucleotides: TGCAGCGTTTCATGGACTTCAGGGGATCGGGAGACCCAGTACTTC.

V gene TRBV7-2 combines with J gene TRBJ1-2, with D possibly matching TRBD1 (5 bases). The CDR3 is made up of 14 amino acids. V was shortened by 5 bases and J by 1 base, with 11 bases between the two germline ends. The germline gives CDR1 SGHTA, CDR2 FQGNSA. CDR3 in amino acids: CASSPPGGNYGYTF. CDR3 nucleotides: TGTGCCAGCAGCCCCCCGGGGGGTAACTATGGCTACACCTTC. Filled out from reference TRBV7-2 and TRBJ1-2, the complete variable domain reads GAGVSQSPSNKVTEKGKDVELRCDPISGHTALYWYRQSLGQGLEFLIYFQGNSAPDKSGLPSDRFSAERTGGSVSTLTIQRTQQEDSAVYLCASSPPGGNYGYTFGSGTRLTVV.

This chain links TRBV28 with TRBJ2-7; 10 bases are shared with TRBD2. Unmatched junction bases numbered 12, after V lost 6 bases and J lost 1 base. Germline V gene lookup returns CDR1 MDHEN and CDR2 SYDVKM. The CDR3 has 17 amino acids. CDR3 amino acids: CASSGQAWGLASYEQYF. The CDR3 DNA reads TGTGCCAGCAGCGGACAGGCCTGGGGACTAGCGTCCTACGAGCAGTACTTC.

This clone was picked up a small number of times. The chain uses TRBV5-1 and TRBJ2-7, with D possibly matching TRBD2 (5 bases). Germline V gives CDR1 SGHRS, CDR2 YFSETQ. V was pared by 0 bases and J by 6 bases, with 7 bases between. CDR3 length: 12 amino acids. The CDR3: CASSLVRGEQYF. CDR3 sequence (DNA): TGCGCCAGCAGCTTGGTCCGGGGCGAGCAGTACTTC.

The rearrangement uses TRBV19 and TRBJ2-6; a possible D gene is TRBD2 (6 bases). Germline V gives CDR1 LNHDA, CDR2 SQIVND (reference sequence). CDR3 length: 14 amino acids. Trimming cost V 10 bases and J 3 bases, with 13 bases left between them. CDR3 region: CATGGAIGANVLTF. In DNA, the CDR3 is TGTGCCACCGGAGGGGCAATTGGGGCCAACGTCCTGACTTTC.

The chain combines TRBV19 with TRBJ1-5, with D hard to call. V lost 4 bases and J 4 bases, leaving 11 bases between the germline ends. Germline V gene data show CDR1 as LNHDA and CDR2 as SQIVND (reference sequence). This CDR3 comprises 14 residues. The chain's CDR3 is CASSTLGRNQPQHF. The DNA for the CDR3 is TGTGCCAGTAGTACCCTTGGGAGAAATCAGCCCCAGCATTTT.

The V and J genes are TRBV18 and TRBJ2-7; D perhaps matches TRBD2 (6 bases). V shed 2 bases and J shed 5 bases, with 7 bases lying between them. The CDR3 extends over 12 amino acids. The germline V gene has CDR1 KGHSH and CDR2 LQKENI. CDR3 protein: CASSPSGDEQYF. Here the CDR3 DNA reads TGTGCCAGCTCACCATCGGGGGACGAGCAGTACTTC.

The chain joins TRBV20-1 to TRBJ1-1, with TRBD1 matching over 10 bases. The junction had 3 bases not matched to a gene; V was cut back by 3 bases and J by 11 bases. CDR1 and CDR2 (germline): DFQATT, SNEGSKA (reference sequence). The length of the CDR3 is 11 residues. The CDR3 bases are TGCAGTGCTAGGACGGGACAGGGGGCTTTCTTT. Its protein product is CSARTGQGAFF.

This clone was observed a handful of times. The chain carries TRBV18 and TRBJ2-5; no firm D call. The CDR3 contains 13 residues. CDR1 KGHSH and CDR2 LQKENI come from the germline V gene. Trimming took off 6 bases at V and 5 bases at J, with 13 bases between the two ends. The CDR3 sequence: CASSPTPGETQYF. The DNA for the CDR3 is TGTGCCAGCTCCCCCACCCCCGGGGAGACCCAGTACTTC.

The chain joins TRBV19 to TRBJ2-2; 8 nucleotides agree with TRBD1. Germline lookup yields CDR1 LNHDA and CDR2 SQIVND (reference sequence). The CDR3 is 14 residues long. V lost 9 bases to trimming and J lost 6 bases; unmatched junction nucleotides: 9. The CDR3 spells CASRGTGVAGELFF. As DNA, the CDR3 is TGTGCCAGCCGGGGGACAGGCGTAGCCGGGGAGCTGTTTTTT.

V and J are TRBV7-9 and TRBJ2-5; 7 positions agree with TRBD1. Trimming cost V 3 bases and J 1 base; bases outside gene matches: 2. The CDR3 has 14 residues. CDR1 is SEHNR, CDR2 FQNEAQ, per germline (reference sequence). The CDR3 here is CASSLQGVQETQYF. Written as DNA, the CDR3 is TGTGCCAGCAGCTTGCAGGGGGTCCAAGAGACCCAGTACTTC.

This clone was seen once. This CDR3 reads CASARGDSMNTGELFF. CDR3 nucleotides: TGTGCCAGCGCCCGGGGGGACTCCATGAACACCGGGGAGCTGTTTTTT. The chain employs TRBV7-3 and TRBJ2-2; TRBD2 agrees at 7 bases. CDR3 length equals 16 residues. The V gene end was trimmed by 8 bases and the J gene end by 1 base; junction bases not matched to a gene: 10. Per the germline V gene, CDR1 is SGHTA and CDR2 is FQGTGA. Filled out from reference TRBV7-3 and TRBJ2-2, the complete variable domain reads GAGVSQTPSNKVTEKGKYVELRCDPISGHTALYWYRQSLGQGPEFLIYFQGTGAADDSGLPNDRFFAVRPEGSVSTLKIQRTERGDSAVYLCASARGDSMNTGELFFGEGSRLTVL.

The chain employs TRBV28 and TRBJ1-1; no definite D call. The CDR3 has 12 amino acids. Looked up from germline, CDR1 is MDHEN and CDR2 is SYDVKM. Trimming left V 1 base short and J 4 bases short, with 4 bases between. This CDR3 reads CASSLLSTEAFF. CDR3 coding DNA: TGTGCCAGCAGTTTATTGAGCACTGAAGCTTTCTTT.

J is TRBJ2-3 and V is TRBV19, with 9 bases identical to TRBD1. The ends lost 10 bases at V and 3 bases at J; junction bases unmatched: 5. The germline gives CDR1 LNHDA, CDR2 SQIVND (reference sequence). The CDR3 runs 13 residues. CDR3 protein: CATNRGRTDTQYF. The CDR3 DNA sequence: TGTGCCACCAACAGGGGGCGGACAGATACGCAGTATTTT.

The chain has TRBV5-1 and TRBJ2-7; the match to TRBD1 covers 7 bases. Germline V gives CDR1 SGHRS, CDR2 YFSETQ. This CDR3 is 16 amino acids long. The J segment lost 2 bases and the V segment lost 3 bases, leaving 11 bases of the junction unmatched. The CDR3, as DNA: TGCGCCAGCAGCTCGGGGACCGGGACAGCCACCTACGAGCAGTACTTC. Amino acids: CASSSGTGTATYEQYF.

CDR3 in DNA: TGTGCCATCAGTGCGGGAGAGCCCGGGGAGCTGTTTTTT. It specifies CAISAGEPGELFF. V is TRBV10-3 and J is TRBJ2-2, with TRBD2 as a possible D gene (6 bases). The CDR3 runs to 13 residues. V was clipped by 4 bases and J by 6 bases, with 9 bases between them. Germline V gene sequence: CDR1 ENHRY, CDR2 SYGVKD.

There are a few counts of this clone. The chain has TRBV12-5 and TRBJ1-2; D may be TRBD1 (5 bases). The germline CDR1 and CDR2 sequences are LGHNT and FRNRAP. This CDR3 is built from 15 residues. V lost 0 bases to trimming and J lost 0 bases, with 8 bases between them. For the CDR3, the DNA is TGTGCTAGTGGTTTGGTGACAGCATCTAACTATGGCTACACCTTC. Translating gives CASGLVTASNYGYTF.

This sequence joins TRBV13 and TRBJ2-7, with a possible D match to TRBD2 (7 bases). The CDR3 covers 14 residues. Between the trimmed V and J ends, which lost 2 bases and 7 bases, there was a span of 15 bases. CDR1 is PRHDT and CDR2 is FYEKMQ in the germline V gene (reference sequence). CDR3 residues: CASSLNRGAREQYF. The CDR3 DNA follows: TGTGCCAGCAGCTTAAATCGGGGGGCGCGGGAGCAGTACTTC.

The CDR3 region is CASRGGASRSYEQYF. In DNA form, the CDR3 reads TGCGCCAGCAGGGGGGGGGCTAGCAGATCCTACGAGCAGTACTTC. This chain joins TRBV5-1 and TRBJ2-7, with a weak D call TRBD2 (7 bases). V was shortened by 5 bases and J by 1 base, with 16 bases between the two germline ends. The CDR3 loop spans 15 amino acids. CDR1 and CDR2 from the germline V gene are SGHRS and YFSETQ.

The chain has TRBV15 and TRBJ2-1, with 7 bases aligning to TRBD2. The CDR3 totals 17 residues. CDR1 LNHNV and CDR2 YYDKDF come from the germline V gene (reference sequence). Germline trimming cut 6 bases from V and 7 bases from J; bases unmatched to any gene: 18. The CDR3 nucleotides are TGTGCCACCAGTACCGCATCGTGGGGGGGAAGGGAGAATGAGCAGTTCTTC. Its protein product is CATSTASWGGRENEQFF.

This clone was counted a few times. V gene TRBV7-2 combines with J gene TRBJ2-6; unclear D gene. The CDR3 extends over 14 amino acids. V was cut by 3 bases and J by 0 bases, with 3 bases left in between. Germline V gene lookup returns CDR1 SGHTA and CDR2 FQGNSA. This CDR3 reads CASSFGSGANVLTF. The CDR3 DNA follows: TGTGCCAGCAGCTTCGGCTCTGGGGCCAACGTCCTGACTTTC.

The chain joins TRBV30 to TRBJ2-3; TRBD1 is a possible D gene (6 bases). The CDR3 has 15 residues. CDR1 and CDR2 (germline): GTSNPN, SVGIG (reference sequence). V dropped 0 bases and J dropped 3 bases, with 13 bases sitting between them. The CDR3 bases are TGTGCCTGGAGTGTAGGGGGAGCTCCAACAGATACGCAGTATTTT. Translated: CAWSVGGAPTDTQYF. Drawing the rest from reference TRBV30 and TRBJ2-3, the complete variable domain is SQTIHQWPATLVQPVGSPLSLECTVEGTSNPNLYWYRQAAGRGLQLLFYSVGIGQISSEVPQNLSASRPQDRQFILSSKKLLLSDSGFYLCAWSVGGAPTDTQYFGPGTRLTVL.

The chain couples TRBV30 to TRBJ2-2; 13 bases are shared with TRBD2. The V segment lost 2 bases and the J segment 8 bases; nucleotides outside the gene matches: 5. Per the germline V gene, CDR1 is GTSNPN and CDR2 is SVGIG (reference sequence). This CDR3 has 15 amino acids. The CDR3 nucleotides read TGTGCCTGGAGTAAACTAGCGGGAGGGCCGGGGGAGCTGTTTTTT. Translated, it gives CAWSKLAGGPGELFF.

V gene TRBV6-6 combines with J gene TRBJ1-1; the D is unclear. Germline V gene sequence: CDR1 MNHNY, CDR2 SVGAGI (reference sequence). The CDR3 has 16 amino acids. Trimming removed 2 bases from V and 0 bases from J, with 13 bases in between. CDR3 nucleotide sequence: TGTGCCAGCAGTTACAGGATACGGACTGTGAACACTGAAGCTTTCTTT. Its translation: CASSYRIRTVNTEAFF.

J is TRBJ1-6 and V is TRBV15; 7 nucleotides align to TRBD1. The CDR3 runs 14 residues. Per the germline V gene, CDR1 is LNHNV and CDR2 is YYDKDF (reference sequence). V was pared by 3 bases and J by 7 bases, with 3 bases of the junction left unmatched. Here the CDR3 reads CATSRSGGNSPLHF. The CDR3 coding sequence is TGTGCCACCAGCAGGTCAGGGGGGAATTCACCCCTCCACTTT.

The CDR3 reads CASTPTVTANTGELFF. The CDR3 region has the DNA TGTGCCAGCACCCCAACCGTCACAGCGAACACCGGGGAGCTGTTTTTT. The chain carries TRBV6-6 and TRBJ2-2, with D hard to call. V was trimmed by 7 bases and J by 0 bases, leaving 15 bases between them. The CDR3 sequence is 16 residues long. CDR1 is MNHNY and CDR2 is SVGAGI in the germline V gene (reference sequence).